This T cell receptor (beta chain) appears in the sequencing data of a study of shared clonotypes between healthy human individuals. The CDR3 contains 12 residues. With 4 bases removed from V and 6 bases from J, the gap between germline ends came to 7 bases. Germline V gene data show CDR1 as SGHAT and CDR2 as FQNNGV. Sequencing used immunoSEQ multiplex PCR; TCRdb keeps in-frame clones, though not all of them. The sample contains 550,000 to 600,000 clones, around 77% of which appear only once. The rearrangement links TRBV11-2 to TRBJ2-1; tentatively, D is TRBD1 (6 bases). The specimen sequenced was PBMCs. This clonotype originated in a woman aged 40 to 50 in good health. Some clones in this sample may be carry-over from other donors' samples. The CDR3 DNA follows: TGTGCCAGCAGCTCCAGGGGCAATGAGCAGTTCTTC. It codes for CASSSRGNEQFF.